Here is one TCR beta chain with its context. Its antigen is still unknown. The time point denotes: after dendritic cell vaccination, including at tumor progression/relapse. Sequencing used immunoSEQ multiplex PCR; TCRdb keeps in-frame clones, though not all of them. This table holds roughly 60,000 clones, roughly nine tenths found once. This sample is part of a study of glioma-infiltrating T cells after dendritic cell vaccination. Study overall: At biweekly intervals, patients got three intradermal dendritic cell vaccine injections.

General study results and limits: Higher TCR clonality did not directly relate to longer survival.

CDR1 is SNHLY and CDR2 is FYNNEI in the germline V gene. Trimming removed 1 base at V and 5 bases at J, with 11 bases between. This CDR3 is 14 amino acids long. The gene calls are TRBV2 and TRBJ1-1; D unresolved. This clonotype was sampled from a human donor with glioblastoma. The sample was blood, taken after dendritic cell vaccination. The CDR3 is CASSEGGSGTEAFF. The CDR3 nucleotides read TGTGCCAGCAGTGAAGGCGGGTCGGGGACTGAAGCTTTCTTT.